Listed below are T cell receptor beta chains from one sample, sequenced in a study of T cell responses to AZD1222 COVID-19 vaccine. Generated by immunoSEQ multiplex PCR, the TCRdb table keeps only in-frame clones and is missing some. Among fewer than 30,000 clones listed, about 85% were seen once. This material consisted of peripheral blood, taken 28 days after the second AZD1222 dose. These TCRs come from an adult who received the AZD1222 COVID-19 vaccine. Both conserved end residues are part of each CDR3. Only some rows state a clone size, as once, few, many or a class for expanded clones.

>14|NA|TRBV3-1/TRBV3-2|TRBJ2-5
CASSLLGGQETQYF
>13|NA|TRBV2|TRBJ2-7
CASMGQGFHEQYF
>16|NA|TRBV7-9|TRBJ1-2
CASSISGTGHFYGYTF
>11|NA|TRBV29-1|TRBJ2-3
CSVGYTDTQYF
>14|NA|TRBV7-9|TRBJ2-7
CASSYWDGVYEQYF
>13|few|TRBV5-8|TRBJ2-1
CASSPGQGHEQFF
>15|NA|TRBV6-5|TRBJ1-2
CASTQGTGGSYGYTF
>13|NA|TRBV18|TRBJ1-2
CASSPTGTYGYTF
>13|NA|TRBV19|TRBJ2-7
CASSMGGAYEQYF
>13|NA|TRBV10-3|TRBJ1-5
CAISEGGNQPQHF
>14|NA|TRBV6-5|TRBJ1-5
CASSPELVNQPQHF
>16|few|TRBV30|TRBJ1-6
CAWSSRGGRSHSPLHF
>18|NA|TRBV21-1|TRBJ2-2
CASSKVVGLAGFTGELFF
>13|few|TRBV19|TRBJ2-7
CASSRTETYEQYF
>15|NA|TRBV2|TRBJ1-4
CASRRDSATNEKLFF
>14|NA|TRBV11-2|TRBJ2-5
CASSSIRVQETQYF
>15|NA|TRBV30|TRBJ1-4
CAWNQPFGLNEKLFF
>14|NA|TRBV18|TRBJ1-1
CASSPGDTGTEAFF
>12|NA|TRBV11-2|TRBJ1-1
CASSRNRGEAFF
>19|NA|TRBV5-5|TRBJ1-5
CASSILPGGSGGSNQPQHF
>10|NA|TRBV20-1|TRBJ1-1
CSAKQGEAFF
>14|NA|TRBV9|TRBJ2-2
CASSARTNTGELFF
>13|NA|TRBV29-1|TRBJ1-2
CSVGGTGGKGYTF